This passage covers 27 T cell receptor beta chains from one sample sequenced in a study of T-cell reconstitution after alpha-beta-depleted transplantation in children. Preparation of the TCRbeta library was carried out with unique molecular identifiers. One entry per CDR3 protein results from TCRdb running MiXCR on the PCR reads. Here the sample spans 98,000 or so distinct CDR3 sequences, more than 20% being singletons. The input for sequencing was PBMCs, taken before TCRalphabeta/CD19-depleted stem cell transplant. These receptors were taken from a boy aged 2 to 10 with acute lymphoblastic leukemia, due to receive a stem cell transplant.

This clonotype was seen a handful of times. V is TRBV29-1 and J is TRBJ2-2, with D possibly being TRBD1 (6 bases). With 4 bases removed from V and 0 bases from J, the gap between germline ends came to 12 bases. Germline values: CDR1 SQVTM, CDR2 ANQGSEA. CDR3 size: 15 residues. In nucleotides, the CDR3 is TGCAGCGTTGTAGGGGGAACCGCGAACACCGGGGAGCTGTTTTTT. Protein: CSVVGGTANTGELFF.

The chain is built from TRBV7-2 and TRBJ1-6; D uncertain. V was pared by 1 base and J by 7 bases, with 11 bases between. CDR3 length: 15 amino acids. CDR1 and CDR2 (germline): SGHTA, FQGNSA. The CDR3 is CASSLGRVPNSPLHF. CDR3 in DNA: TGTGCCAGCAGCTTAGGAAGAGTTCCGAATTCACCCCTCCACTTT. Looking up the rest from reference TRBV7-2 and TRBJ1-6 gives the full variable domain: GAGVSQSPSNKVTEKGKDVELRCDPISGHTALYWYRQSLGQGLEFLIYFQGNSAPDKSGLPSDRFSAERTGGSVSTLTIQRTQQEDSAVYLCASSLGRVPNSPLHFGNGTRLTVT.

This clonotype was recorded at least ten times. The V and J genes are TRBV10-3 and TRBJ2-3; the D is unclear. The germline V gene has CDR1 ENHRY and CDR2 SYGVKD. The CDR3 runs to 10 residues. The V gene lost 10 bases and the J gene lost 5 bases, with 7 bases spanning the gap. As DNA, the CDR3 is TGTGCCACGGCAGAAGATACGCAGTATTTT. Residues: CATAEDTQYF.

V gene TRBV27 combines with J gene TRBJ1-2; D uncertain. This CDR3 has 13 amino acids. The V end lost 2 bases, the J end lost 2 bases, and 6 bases lay between the germline ends. Germline loops: CDR1 MNHEY, CDR2 SMNVEV (reference sequence). CDR3 protein: CASSLRENYGYTF. The CDR3 nucleotides read TGTGCCAGCAGTTTACGAGAAAACTATGGCTACACCTTC.

This clonotype was seen a handful of times. The genes are TRBV29-1 and TRBJ2-1; maybe TRBD1 (6 bases). Germline CDR1 and CDR2: SQVTM and ANQGSEA. The ends were cut back, 4 bases at V and 4 bases at J, with 11 bases in the middle. The CDR3 loop spans 13 amino acids. This CDR3 reads CSVGRTGYNEQFF. CDR3 nucleotides: TGCAGCGTTGGACGAACAGGGTACAATGAGCAGTTCTTC.

This clonotype showed up just a few times. The J gene is TRBJ2-5, the V gene TRBV2, with 9 nucleotides matching TRBD2. The V segment lost 2 bases and the J segment 2 bases; nucleotides outside the gene matches: 3. In germline, CDR1 is SNHLY, CDR2 FYNNEI. The CDR3 loop spans 15 amino acids. This CDR3 reads CASSEWTSAQETQYF. In nucleotides, the CDR3 is TGTGCCAGCAGTGAATGGACTAGCGCTCAAGAGACCCAGTACTTC.

This clonotype was seen a handful of times. The gene calls are TRBV5-1 and TRBJ2-5; no firm D call. The germline gives CDR1 SGHRS, CDR2 YFSETQ. Trimming pared 3 bases from V and 5 bases from J, leaving 14 bases between. The CDR3 spans 14 residues. The CDR3 loop reads CASSSFNDLETQYF. The DNA of the CDR3 is TGCGCCAGCAGCTCATTTAATGACTTGGAGACCCAGTACTTC. The full variable domain, completed using reference TRBV5-1 and TRBJ2-5, is KAGVTQTPRYLIKTRGQQVTLSCSPISGHRSVSWYQQTPGQGLQFLFEYFSETQRNKGNFPGRFSGRQFSNSRSEMNVSTLELGDSALYLCASSSFNDLETQYFGPGTRLLVL.

The chain combines TRBV11-2 with TRBJ2-5, with D unclear. Trimming stripped 3 bases from V and 4 bases from J, with 6 bases between. Germline-derived CDR1 and CDR2 are SGHAT and FQNNGV. CDR3 length equals 12 residues. DNA for the CDR3: TGTGCCAGCAGCTTTAATCCAGAGACCCAGTACTTC. This gives the protein CASSFNPETQYF.

This clonotype occurred many times. At one end the junction does not follow the germline gene, possibly because of a read error. The chain links TRBV28 to TRBJ2-1; no clear D. The CDR3 spans 12 residues. CDR1 is MDHEN, CDR2 SYDVKM, per germline. Written as DNA, the CDR3 is TGTGCCAGCAGTTTAGGTTCGCCTCACTTGGTCTTC. Residues: CASSLGSPHLVF.

The sample holds a few counts of this clonotype. This rearrangement joins TRBV6-1 to TRBJ1-3, with D perhaps matching TRBD1 (5 bases). V was shortened by 2 bases and J by 0 bases, with 8 bases between the two germline ends. The CDR3 spans 15 residues. Germline-derived CDR1 and CDR2 are MNHNS and SASEGT. CDR3 residues: CASSERGRSGNTIYF. The CDR3 DNA sequence: TGTGCCAGCAGTGAAAGGGGTCGCTCTGGAAACACCATATATTTT.

This chain joins TRBV15 and TRBJ2-7; D is unresolved. The germline V gene encodes CDR1 LNHNV and CDR2 YYDKDF (reference sequence). The V end was cut by 0 bases, the J end by 3 bases, with 12 bases between. The CDR3 has 15 amino acids. The CDR3 loop reads CATSRDSAGIYEQYF. The CDR3 DNA follows: TGTGCCACCAGCAGAGATTCCGCTGGAATCTACGAGCAGTACTTC.

The rearrangement links TRBV4-2 to TRBJ2-7, with D possibly being TRBD1 or TRBD2 (5 bases each). Between the trimmed V and J ends, which lost 1 base and 1 base, there was a span of 11 bases. Germline V gene data show CDR1 as LGHNA and CDR2 as YNFKEQ. CDR3 length equals 15 residues. The CDR3 region is CASSQVRDESYEQYF. Here the CDR3 DNA reads TGTGCCAGCAGCCAAGTGAGGGACGAGTCCTACGAGCAGTACTTC.

For the CDR3, the DNA is TGTGCCAGCAGGTTTAGCGGAGGGGCATTTGAGCAGTACTTC. This encodes CASRFSGGAFEQYF. The chain employs TRBV12-3 or TRBV12-4 and TRBJ2-7, with D possibly matching TRBD2 (6 bases). CDR3 size: 14 residues. Between the trimmed V and J ends, which lost 6 bases and 7 bases, there was a span of 19 bases.

J is TRBJ2-3 and V is TRBV18, with 11 positions matching TRBD2. The CDR3 sequence is 16 residues long. V lost 4 bases and J lost 5; bases outside the gene matches: 8. The germline V gene has CDR1 KGHSH and CDR2 LQKENI. The CDR3 bases are TGTGCCAGCTCACTGGGACTAGCGGAGACGGAAGATACGCAGTATTTT. This encodes CASSLGLAETEDTQYF.

This clonotype has a handful of counts. V and J are TRBV6-1 and TRBJ2-7, with 11 bases identical to TRBD2. The CDR3 sequence is 16 residues long. The germline CDR1 and CDR2 sequences are MNHNS and SASEGT. Unmatched junction bases numbered 11, after V lost 10 bases and J lost 0 bases. DNA of the CDR3: TGTGCCACCGGGGGACTAGCGGAGGGAACCTCCTACGAGCAGTACTTC. This encodes CATGGLAEGTSYEQYF.

The sample holds a few counts of this clonotype. The chain has TRBV5-1 and TRBJ2-1, with D possibly being TRBD1 or TRBD2 (5 bases each). V was trimmed by 4 bases and J by 3 bases, leaving 17 bases between them. This CDR3 region has 16 residues. Germline V gene data show CDR1 as SGHRS and CDR2 as YFSETQ. CDR3 DNA: TGCGCCAGCAGCGGGACCGGGACCGACATCTACAATGAGCAGTTCTTC. Translating it yields CASSGTGTDIYNEQFF.

The CDR3 protein is CASSLIHEKLFF. The CDR3 DNA is TGTGCCAGCAGTTTAATTCATGAAAAACTGTTTTTT. The V and J genes are TRBV28 and TRBJ1-4; no reliable D call. V lost 2 bases and J 6 bases, leaving 4 bases between the germline ends. The CDR3 runs 12 residues. Germline CDR1 reads MDHEN; CDR2 reads SYDVKM.

The chain recombines TRBV20-1 with TRBJ2-2; D might be TRBD1 (6 bases). The CDR3 totals 13 residues. V was clipped by 6 bases and J by 1 base, with 9 bases between them. Germline V gene data show CDR1 as DFQATT and CDR2 as SNEGSKA (reference sequence). The DNA of the CDR3 is TGCAGTGCCTCGGACAGGAACACCGGGGAGCTGTTTTTT. Amino acid sequence: CSASDRNTGELFF.

This clonotype was seen at least ten times. The chain carries TRBV5-1 and TRBJ2-1; tentatively, D is TRBD1 or TRBD2 (5 bases each). Per germline, CDR1 SGHRS and CDR2 YFSETQ. CDR3 length: 11 residues. Deletions cut 4 bases from V and 10 bases from J, with 9 bases between. The CDR3 bases are TGCGCCAGCAGCACGGGACCGGAGCAGTTCTTC. Translating it yields CASSTGPEQFF.

The chain combines TRBV5-1 with TRBJ1-2, with D unresolved. The CDR3 loop spans 14 amino acids. V was shortened by 0 bases and J by 5 bases, with 11 bases between the two germline ends. Germline CDR1 SGHRS, CDR2 YFSETQ. CDR3 amino acids: CASSLGRMEYGYTF. In DNA form, the CDR3 reads TGCGCCAGCAGCTTGGGACGCATGGAGTATGGCTACACCTTC.

This clonotype was observed a handful of times. The J gene is TRBJ1-4, the V gene TRBV6-2 or TRBV6-3; TRBD1 matches 9 bases. After removal of 2 bases from V and 5 bases from J, the junction contained 6 bases not matched to a gene. CDR3 length: 16 amino acids. Germline assignment: CDR1 MNHEY and CDR2 SVGEGT. CDR3 in DNA: TGTGCCAGCAGTTACGGAGAGGGGACAGGGAATGAAAAACTGTTTTTT. Protein product: CASSYGEGTGNEKLFF.

V is TRBV7-7 and J is TRBJ2-1; perhaps TRBD1 as D (5 bases). V lost 5 bases to trimming and J lost 9 bases, with 11 bases between them. Germline assignment: CDR1 SSHAT and CDR2 FNYEAQ (reference sequence). This CDR3 is 12 amino acids long. CDR3 sequence reads: CASSGQGPEQFF. The CDR3 region has the DNA TGTGCCAGCAGCGGGCAGGGTCCTGAGCAGTTCTTC.

This clonotype turned up a few times. The chain uses TRBV12-3 or TRBV12-4 and TRBJ2-1; D possibly corresponds to TRBD2 (6 bases). This CDR3 has 17 amino acids. V shed 3 bases and J shed 6 bases, with 21 bases lying between them. The CDR3 sequence is CASSFGLAFSGGNEQFF. The CDR3 bases are TGTGCCAGCAGTTTCGGGCTAGCTTTCTCCGGGGGCAATGAGCAGTTCTTC.

Only a few counts were recorded for this clonotype. The chain is built from TRBV27 and TRBJ2-7, with 7 positions matching TRBD1. The junction had 7 bases not matched to a gene; V was cut back by 2 bases and J by 6 bases. The CDR3 totals 14 residues. Germline values: CDR1 MNHEY, CDR2 SMNVEV (reference sequence). The CDR3 DNA reads as TGTGCCAGCAGTTTAGTTAAGGGGGCCATCGAGCAGTACTTC. Translated: CASSLVKGAIEQYF.

This clonotype has only a few counts. The chain has TRBV29-1 and TRBJ1-1; maybe TRBD1 (6 bases). Per germline, CDR1 SQVTM and CDR2 ANQGSEA. The CDR3 runs to 11 residues. V was clipped by 7 bases and J by 5 bases, with 11 bases between them. As DNA, the CDR3 is TGCAGCGGTAACAGGGTTACTGAAGCTTTCTTT. Residues: CSGNRVTEAFF.

The chain links TRBV18 to TRBJ2-7, with TRBD2 as a possible D gene (6 bases). V dropped 1 base and J dropped 0 bases, with 7 bases sitting between them. Germline V gene data show CDR1 as KGHSH and CDR2 as LQKENI. This CDR3 contains 14 residues. In DNA, the CDR3 is TGTGCCAGCTCACCACTCGGGAGCTCCTACGAGCAGTACTTC. This codes for CASSPLGSSYEQYF.

The chain is built from TRBV6-4 and TRBJ2-2; possibly TRBD2 for D (6 bases). With 4 bases removed from V and 6 bases from J, the gap between germline ends came to 12 bases. Germline values: CDR1 MRHNA, CDR2 SNTAGT. The CDR3 has 14 amino acids. As DNA, the CDR3 is TGTGCCAGCAGTGTAGCGGAGGGGCCCGGGGAGCTGTTTTTT. Protein product: CASSVAEGPGELFF.